This TCR beta chain is from a study of shared clonotypes between healthy human individuals. Whole-study results and caveats: Sampling used blood alone; tissue repertoires probably differ. Among four donors, approximately 5% of naive CD4 clonotypes were found in common.

Sequenced by immunoSEQ multiplex PCR; TCRdb stores in-frame clones only, minus some. The repertoire holds about 2,500,000 clones, with around nine tenths as singletons. The donors were adults (healthy and HIV-negative) with no recent acute infections or vaccinations. Comments on this clone: The antigen remains undetermined.

This receptor was identified in a man aged 18-30 years in good health. The sample taken for sequencing was naive CD4+ T cells sorted from blood. Subset defined: CD45RA+ positively selected.

CDR3 nucleotides: TGCGCCAAGCCCGAGGATGCTGGAAAAATTGCCGGGGAGCTGTTTTTT. The encoded protein is CAKPEDAGKIAGELFF. The J gene is TRBJ2-2, the V gene TRBV5-1; no reliable D call. This CDR3 is built from 16 residues. Trimming took 9 bases from V and 6 from J, leaving 24 bases between them. Germline CDR1 reads SGHRS; CDR2 reads YFSETQ.